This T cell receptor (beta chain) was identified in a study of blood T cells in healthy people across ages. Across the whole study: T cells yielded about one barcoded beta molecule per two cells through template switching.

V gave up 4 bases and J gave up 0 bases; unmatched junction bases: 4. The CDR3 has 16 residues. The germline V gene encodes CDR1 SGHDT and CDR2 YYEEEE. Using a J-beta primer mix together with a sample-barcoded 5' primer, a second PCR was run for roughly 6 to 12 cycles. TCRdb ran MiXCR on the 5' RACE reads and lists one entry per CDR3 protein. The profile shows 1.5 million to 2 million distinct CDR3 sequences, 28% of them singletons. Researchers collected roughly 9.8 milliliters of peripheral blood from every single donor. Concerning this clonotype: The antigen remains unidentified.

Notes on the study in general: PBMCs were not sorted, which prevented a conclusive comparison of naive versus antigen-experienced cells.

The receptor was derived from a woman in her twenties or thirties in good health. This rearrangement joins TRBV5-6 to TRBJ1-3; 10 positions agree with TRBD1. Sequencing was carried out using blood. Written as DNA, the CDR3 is TGTGCCAGCAGCATGGGACAGGGGATCTCTGGAAACACCATATATTTT. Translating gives CASSMGQGISGNTIYF.